Detailed here is one T cell receptor beta chain. Its antigen is unknown. The record originates from a study of shared clonotypes between healthy human individuals. The CDR3 runs to 14 residues. V gave up 5 bases and J gave up 7 bases; unmatched junction bases: 6. Per the germline V gene, CDR1 is MGHRA and CDR2 is YSYEKL. The study's findings and limits: Non-shared clonotypes had lower generation probabilities than clonotypes shared by all four sorted-subset donors.

Produced via immunoSEQ multiplex PCR; TCRdb's table is partial and in-frame only. The table shows 740,000 or so clones, with around 78% occurring only once. This sequence joins TRBV4-1 and TRBJ1-2; 11 bases match TRBD1. This sequence originates from a woman younger than 45 in good health. Sequenced: memory CD4+ T cells sorted from blood. Regarding subset: CD45RA-negative fraction. The CDR3 sequence: CASSGTGGVGGYTF. The CDR3 DNA reads as TGCGCCAGCAGCGGGACAGGGGGTGTTGGTGGCTACACCTTC.